This TCR beta chain came from a study of T cell repertoires in cytomegalovirus infection. Study as a whole: In public TCR beta signatures, there were indications of both CMV infection and matching HLA type. Overall study findings and caveats: Clonotypes of TCR beta that were HLA-C-restricted and CMV-specific dominated the ex vivo response. Using cumulative public TCR beta family frequency, the authors identified those who carried CMV together with the relevant HLA.

In its sample, this clonotype was seen many times. Its antigen is still unknown. TCRdb fed the reads into MiXCR, producing one record per CDR3 protein. Of approximately 110,000 distinct CDR3 sequences in the sample, roughly a tenth were seen once. The J segment lost 1 base and the V segment lost 0 bases, leaving 8 bases of the junction unmatched. Germline V CDR1 and CDR2: MNHNY, SVGAGI (reference sequence). This CDR3 is 17 amino acids long. The sequence derives from a human donor in good health (CMV status not recorded). Some clones in this sample may be carry-over from other donors' samples. The sample was PBMCs, sequenced either directly or after in vitro stimulation (not recorded which). This chain links TRBV6-6 with TRBJ2-7; 8 positions match TRBD1. The CDR3 reads CASSYSLGQGASYEQYF. The CDR3 nucleotides are TGTGCCAGCAGTTACTCTCTCGGGCAGGGGGCGTCCTACGAGCAGTACTTC.